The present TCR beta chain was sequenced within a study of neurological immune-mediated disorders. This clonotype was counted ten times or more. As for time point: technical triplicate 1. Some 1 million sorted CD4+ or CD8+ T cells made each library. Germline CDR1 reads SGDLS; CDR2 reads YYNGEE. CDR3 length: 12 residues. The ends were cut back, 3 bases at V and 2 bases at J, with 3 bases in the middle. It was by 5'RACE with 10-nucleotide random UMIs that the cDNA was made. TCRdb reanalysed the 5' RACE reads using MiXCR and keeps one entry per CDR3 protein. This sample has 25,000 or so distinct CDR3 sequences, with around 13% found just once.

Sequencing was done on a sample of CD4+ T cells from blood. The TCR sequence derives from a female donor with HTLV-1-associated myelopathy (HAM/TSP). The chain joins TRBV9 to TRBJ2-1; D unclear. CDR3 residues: CASSGAYNEQFF. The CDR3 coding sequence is TGTGCCAGCAGCGGGGCCTACAATGAGCAGTTCTTC. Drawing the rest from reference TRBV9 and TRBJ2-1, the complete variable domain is DSGVTQTPKHLITATGQRVTLRCSPRSGDLSVYWYQQSLDQGLQFLIQYYNGEERAKGNILERFSAQQFPDLHSELNLSSLELGDSALYFCASSGAYNEQFFGPGTRLTVL.